The text below deals with one TCR beta chain. Its target antigen remains unknown. No base-level quality is on record; no much larger clone is a single base apart. TCRbeta CDR3 regions were amplified from genomic DNA by means of the immunoSEQ Assay, a bias-controlled multiplex PCR. The original pipeline was this. The number of nucleated cells in each sample was estimated from the amplification of reference gene primers within the assay. To quantify the absolute abundance of each unique TCRbeta CDR3 rearrangement, sequence reads were collapsed and filtered. Productive Simpson clonality was computed per sample as the square root of Simpson's diversity index over productive rearrangements. TCRdb stores this immuneACCESS table with in-frame sequences only. Part of the clones is absent; in the studies checked, under half of the shortfall reflects unresolved V genes, and no reason is known for the rest. V, J and clone size are taken as reported in that table, and D and trimming were inferred from the DNA itself. The sample includes 140,000 to 150,000 clones, with just under 85% observed a single time. The ten largest make up 2.5% to 3% of the sample.

Whole blood was collected in K2EDTA tubes by collaborating institutions according to the institutions' own protocols. Collaborator samples were shipped for TCRbeta analysis as frozen whole blood, isolated PBMCs, or DNA extracted from either sample type. This sample is drawn from a study of blood T cell repertoires in COVID-19 (TCRdb year 2020). General notes on the study: The collaborator samples originated in the United States, Italy and Spain and spanned the acute and convalescent phases of COVID-19. The prospective study material was composed of cDNA or gDNA derived from T cells, B-cell-depleted T cells, or PBMCs. The dataset comprised deeply sampled blood TCRbeta repertoires from subjects exposed to, actively infected with, or recovered from COVID-19. A freely available public database, intended as a resource for researchers studying the immune response to SARS-CoV-2, is where the repertoires were released. The samples were drawn from the first 160 participants of the ongoing ImmuneRACE study and from 1,254 subjects provided by 6 global collaborators. Sample metadata almost always included a de-identified subject ID, COVID-19 status, age in years and sex. HLA class I and class II types, where available, came from metadata supplied by the sample provider rather than from assay-based typing.

What the research found in general, with its limitations: The amount of clinical and demographic metadata varied by source and participant and was provided uncurated.

The CDR3 contains 16 residues, cysteine and phenylalanine counted. The DNA shown is the 48-base CDR3, in frame from base 1. CDR1 and CDR2 are drawn from the germline V gene: SGHAT, FQNNGV. V ends up 1 base short and J 1 base short, with an unmatched junction base count of 7. The chain is made from TRBV11-2 and TRBJ2-7, with 7 bases aligning to TRBD2. This clonotype was obtained from a woman between 40 and 50 years old with active or convalescent COVID-19. Sequenced: peripheral blood. The CDR3: CASSLAAGVISYEQYF. The nucleotides read TGTGCCAGCAGCTTAGCGGCGGGAGTAATTTCCTACGAGCAGTACTTC.